Listed below are T cell receptor beta chains from one sample, sequenced in a study of blood T cell repertoires in COVID-19. TCRdb's table, derived via immunoSEQ multiplex PCR, lists solely in-frame clones and lacks some. The data show around 200,000 clones, with 75% to 90% seen just once and about 1.2% held by the top ten. The sequencing input was PBMCs or T cells enriched from blood (not recorded which). The receptor source for this set is a man younger than 45 who had recovered from COVID-19. Both conserved end residues are part of each CDR3. A D gene is named only where the DNA matches it firmly.

j_call: TRBJ1-1
v_call: TRBV6-5
d_call: NA
cdr3_aa: CASRKTGNTEAFF
cdr3_nt: TGTGCCAGCAGGAAGACAGGAAACACTGAAGCTTTCTTT

j_call: TRBJ2-5
v_call: TRBV7-9
d_call: TRBD2
cdr3_aa: CASSLPAGTSGSETQYF
cdr3_nt: TGTGCCAGCAGCTTACCAGCCGGGACTAGTGGCTCAGAGACCCAGTACTTC

j_call: TRBJ1-1
v_call: TRBV29-1
d_call: TRBD1
cdr3_aa: CSVGGQGWTEAFF
cdr3_nt: TGCAGCGTTGGGGGACAGGGTTGGACTGAAGCTTTCTTT

j_call: TRBJ2-2
v_call: TRBV7-6
d_call: TRBD2
cdr3_aa: CASSLATLGGGRTGELFF
cdr3_nt: TGTGCCAGCAGCTTAGCGACCCTCGGGGGCGGGAGGACCGGGGAGCTGTTTTTT

j_call: TRBJ1-4
v_call: TRBV25-1
d_call: NA
cdr3_aa: CASSSLKDSRDEKLFF
cdr3_nt: TGTGCCAGCAGTTCGTTAAAGGACAGCAGGGACGAAAAACTGTTTTTT

j_call: TRBJ2-5
v_call: TRBV19
d_call: NA
cdr3_aa: CASSTTQGKETQYF
cdr3_nt: TGTGCCAGTAGTACCACCCAGGGGAAAGAGACCCAGTACTTC

j_call: TRBJ1-2
v_call: TRBV27
d_call: NA
cdr3_aa: CASTPRGFDYGYTF
cdr3_nt: TGTGCCAGCACCCCCCGGGGGTTCGACTATGGCTACACCTTC

j_call: TRBJ2-3
v_call: TRBV7-9
d_call: TRBD2
cdr3_aa: CASSSPRTSGGGDTQYF
cdr3_nt: TGTGCCAGCAGCTCCCCCCGGACTAGCGGGGGTGGAGATACGCAGTATTTT

j_call: TRBJ2-3
v_call: TRBV2
d_call: NA
cdr3_aa: CASRTGSGDTDTQYF
cdr3_nt: TGTGCCAGCAGGACAGGTTCAGGGGACACAGATACGCAGTATTTT

j_call: TRBJ1-5
v_call: TRBV6-2/TRBV6-3
d_call: NA
cdr3_aa: CASSYNTVGQPQHF
cdr3_nt: TGTGCCAGCAGTTACAACACAGTGGGTCAGCCCCAGCATTTT

j_call: TRBJ1-1
v_call: TRBV30
d_call: NA
cdr3_aa: CAWKVWGGETFF
cdr3_nt: TGTGCCTGGAAGGTTTGGGGAGGAGAGACTTTCTTT

j_call: TRBJ2-1
v_call: TRBV7-9
d_call: TRBD2
cdr3_aa: CASSSPGTSGINEQFF
cdr3_nt: TGTGCCAGCAGTTCGCCTGGGACTAGCGGGATCAATGAGCAGTTCTTC